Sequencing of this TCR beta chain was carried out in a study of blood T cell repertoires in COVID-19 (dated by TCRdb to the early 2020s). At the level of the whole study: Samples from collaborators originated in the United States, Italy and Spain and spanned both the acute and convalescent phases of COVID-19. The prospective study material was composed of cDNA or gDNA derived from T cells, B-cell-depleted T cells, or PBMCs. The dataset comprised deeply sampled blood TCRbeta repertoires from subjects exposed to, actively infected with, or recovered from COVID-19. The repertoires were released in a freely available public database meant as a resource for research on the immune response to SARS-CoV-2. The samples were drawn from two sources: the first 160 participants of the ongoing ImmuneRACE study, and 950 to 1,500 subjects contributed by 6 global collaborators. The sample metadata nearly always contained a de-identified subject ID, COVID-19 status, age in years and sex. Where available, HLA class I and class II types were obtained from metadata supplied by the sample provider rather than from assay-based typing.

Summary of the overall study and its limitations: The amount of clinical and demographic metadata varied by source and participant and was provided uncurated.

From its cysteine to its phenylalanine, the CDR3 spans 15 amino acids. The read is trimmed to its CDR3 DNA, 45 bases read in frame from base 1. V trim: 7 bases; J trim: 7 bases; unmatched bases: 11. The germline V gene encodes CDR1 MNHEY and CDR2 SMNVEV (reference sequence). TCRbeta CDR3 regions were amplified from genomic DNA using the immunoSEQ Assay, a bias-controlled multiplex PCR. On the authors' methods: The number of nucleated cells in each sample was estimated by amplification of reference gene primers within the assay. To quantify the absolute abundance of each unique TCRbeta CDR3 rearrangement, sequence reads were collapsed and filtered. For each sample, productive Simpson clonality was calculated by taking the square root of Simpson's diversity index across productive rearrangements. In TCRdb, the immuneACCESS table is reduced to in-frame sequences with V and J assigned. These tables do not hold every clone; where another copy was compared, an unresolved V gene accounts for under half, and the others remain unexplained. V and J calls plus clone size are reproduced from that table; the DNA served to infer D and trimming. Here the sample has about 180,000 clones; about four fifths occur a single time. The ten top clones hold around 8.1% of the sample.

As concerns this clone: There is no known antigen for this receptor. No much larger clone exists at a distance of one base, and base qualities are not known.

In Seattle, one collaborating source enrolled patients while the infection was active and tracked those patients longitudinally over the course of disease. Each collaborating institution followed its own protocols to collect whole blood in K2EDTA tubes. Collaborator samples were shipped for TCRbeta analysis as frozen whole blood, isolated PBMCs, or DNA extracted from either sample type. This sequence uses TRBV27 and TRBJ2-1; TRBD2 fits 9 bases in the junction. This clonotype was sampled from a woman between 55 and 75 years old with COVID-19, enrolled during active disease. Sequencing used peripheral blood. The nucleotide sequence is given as TGTGCCAGCACCCCCGGGGCTAGCGGGGTGAATGAGCAGTTCTTC. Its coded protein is CASTPGASGVNEQFF.